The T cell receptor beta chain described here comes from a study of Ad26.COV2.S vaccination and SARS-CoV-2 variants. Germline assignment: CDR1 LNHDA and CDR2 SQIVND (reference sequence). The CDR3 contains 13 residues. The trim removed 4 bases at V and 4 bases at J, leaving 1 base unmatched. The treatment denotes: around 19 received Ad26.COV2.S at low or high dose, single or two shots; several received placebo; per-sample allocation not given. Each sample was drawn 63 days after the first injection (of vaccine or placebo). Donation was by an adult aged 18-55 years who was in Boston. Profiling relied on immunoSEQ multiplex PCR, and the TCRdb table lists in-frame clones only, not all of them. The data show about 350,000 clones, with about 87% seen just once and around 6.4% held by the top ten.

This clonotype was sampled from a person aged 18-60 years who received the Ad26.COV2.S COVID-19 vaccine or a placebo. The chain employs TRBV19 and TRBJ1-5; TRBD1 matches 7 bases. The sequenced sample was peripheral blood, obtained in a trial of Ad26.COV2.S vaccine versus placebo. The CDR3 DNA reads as TGTGCCAGTAGTACGACAGGGAATCAGCCCCAGCATTTT. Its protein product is CASSTTGNQPQHF.